One and the same sample provided the 19 T cell receptor beta chains below, sequenced in a study of blood T cells in healthy people across ages. The use of a sample-barcoded 5' primer and a J-beta primer mix characterized a second PCR of roughly 6 to 11 cycles. TCRdb re-called the 5' RACE reads through MiXCR, storing one row per CDR3 protein. This sample has fewer than 800,000 distinct CDR3 sequences; around 48% occur once, and the top ten carry roughly a third. Sequencing used blood. These receptors were obtained from a woman in her sixties or seventies in good health.

This rearrangement joins TRBV9 to TRBJ2-7, with TRBD1 matching over 10 bases. Germline values: CDR1 SGDLS, CDR2 YYNGEE. Losses at the gene ends were 3 bases for V and 4 bases for J; bases not matched to a gene: 4. This CDR3 region has 14 residues. The CDR3 bases are TGTGCCAGCAGCGCCGGGACAGGGGATTACGAGCAGTACTTC. Protein sequence: CASSAGTGDYEQYF.

The chain couples TRBV6-5 to TRBJ2-7; 9 positions match TRBD2. The DNA end lines up better with TRBJ2-5; the J call may be wrong. CDR1 MNHEY and CDR2 SVGAGI come from the germline V gene. CDR3 size: 13 residues. This CDR3 is CASKEAGGGTQYF. CDR3 coding DNA: TGTGCCAGCAAGGAAGCGGGAGGAGGGACCCAGTACTTC.

The chain combines TRBV6-6 with TRBJ2-1, with D uncertain. CDR3 size: 10 residues. CDR1 and CDR2 (germline): MNHNY, SVGAGI (reference sequence). V lost 2 bases to trimming and J lost 14 bases, with 7 bases between them. The CDR3 spells CASSYNWEFF. The CDR3 DNA reads as TGTGCCAGCAGTTACAATTGGGAGTTCTTC.

This clonotype showed up just a few times. The V and J genes are TRBV27 and TRBJ1-4; a weak D match, TRBD1 (5 bases). V lost 8 bases, J lost 10 bases, and 20 bases lay in between. Germline V gene data show CDR1 as MNHEY and CDR2 as SMNVEV (reference sequence). CDR3 length: 14 residues. DNA for the CDR3: TGTGCCAGCCGGGCGTTAGGGGACGTTGGAAAACTGTTTTTT. Translating it yields CASRALGDVGKLFF. The variable domain in full, completed from reference TRBV27 and TRBJ1-4, reads EAQVTQNPRYLITVTGKKLTVTCSQNMNHEYMSWYRQDPGLGLRQIYYSMNVEVTDKGDVPEGYKVSRKEKRNFPLILESPSPNQTSLYFCASRALGDVGKLFFGSGTQLSVL.

This clonotype is a singleton in its sample. The gene calls are TRBV2 and TRBJ2-5, with D uncertain. V dropped 3 bases and J dropped 1 base, with 9 bases sitting between them. Germline assignment: CDR1 SNHLY and CDR2 FYNNEI. The CDR3 extends over 14 amino acids. The CDR3 DNA follows: TGTGCCAGCAGTGAGAGGTGGATCCAAGAGACCCAGTACTTC. It encodes CASSERWIQETQYF.

In its sample, this clonotype was seen a few times. CDR3: CSVTGTSSSYEQYF. The CDR3 nucleotides are TGCAGCGTAACCGGGACTAGCTCTTCCTACGAGCAGTACTTC. The chain couples TRBV29-1 to TRBJ2-7; 9 bases are a match to TRBD2. Germline V gene lookup returns CDR1 SQVTM and CDR2 ANQGSEA. The CDR3 runs to 14 residues. The junction had 7 bases not matched to a gene; V was cut back by 6 bases and J by 1 base.

The rearrangement links TRBV10-2 to TRBJ2-2; TRBD2 matches at 7 bases. The germline CDR1 and CDR2 sequences are WSHSY and SAAADI. CDR3 size: 13 residues. V lost 7 bases and J lost 8; bases outside the gene matches: 7. The CDR3 DNA is TGCGCCAGCAAGGCGGGAGATTTAGGGGAGCTGTTTTTT. It encodes CASKAGDLGELFF.

This clonotype was observed a few times. The V call is TRBV4-3, the J call TRBJ2-7, with 10 bases that match TRBD1. Germline V CDR1 and CDR2: LGHNA, YSLEER. This CDR3 spans 15 amino acids. V lost 5 bases and J lost 3; bases outside the gene matches: 7. CDR3 protein: CASSVDRGLYYEQYF. The CDR3 DNA sequence: TGCGCCAGCAGCGTAGACAGGGGGCTTTACTACGAGCAGTACTTC.

The V and J genes are TRBV7-2 and TRBJ1-1; D call uncertain. Trimming removed 2 bases from V and 1 base from J, with 5 bases in between. In germline, CDR1 is SGHTA, CDR2 FQGNSA. The CDR3 has 13 amino acids. The DNA for the CDR3 is TGTGCCAGCAGCTTACAGCCGAACACTGAAGCTTTCTTT. This codes for CASSLQPNTEAFF.

The chain couples TRBV20-1 to TRBJ2-1; D is possibly TRBD1 or TRBD2 (6 bases each). The CDR3 consists of 15 residues. CDR1 is DFQATT and CDR2 is SNEGSKA in the germline V gene (reference sequence). Trimming stripped 5 bases from V and 4 bases from J, with 18 bases between. CDR3 sequence reads: CSAPSFRGHYNEQFF. Written as DNA, the CDR3 is TGCAGTGCTCCCTCCTTTCGGGGGCATTACAATGAGCAGTTCTTC.

This clonotype was recorded a few times. The germline gene is not matched at one end of the junction; a read error may be the cause. The J gene is TRBJ2-3, the V gene TRBV20-1, with D possibly matching TRBD2 (6 bases). Germline V gene sequence: CDR1 DFQATT, CDR2 SNEGSKA (reference sequence). The CDR3 is 18 residues long. Here the CDR3 DNA reads TGTAGTGCTAGAGATCCCCGACGGGCGGGGCCTAGCACAGATACGCAGTATTTT. This encodes CSARDPRRAGPSTDTQYF.

This clonotype was picked up one time. The rearrangement links TRBV9 to TRBJ2-1; 7 nucleotides align to TRBD1. The DNA end lines up better with TRBJ2-7; the J call may be wrong. The CDR3 consists of 15 residues. The V gene's germline CDR1 is SGDLS and CDR2 YYNGEE. The CDR3 DNA reads TGTGCCAGCAGCGTAGGAGGGGGCTCCTACAATGAGCAGTACTTC. Translated: CASSVGGGSYNEQYF.

The chain is built from TRBV6-5 and TRBJ1-2; perhaps TRBD1 as D (5 bases). Germline CDR1 and CDR2: MNHEY and SVGAGI. Trimming shortened V by 0 bases and J by 4 bases, and 15 bases separated the two germline ends. The CDR3 has 16 amino acids. The CDR3 nucleotides are TGTGCCAGCAGTTACTCGCCTCGGGGGGTGCCCTATGGCTACACCTTC. Its protein is CASSYSPRGVPYGYTF.

This sequence joins TRBV6-5 and TRBJ2-5; 9 bases agree with TRBD1. With V trimmed by 5 bases and J by 1 base, 5 bases remained unmatched. The germline V gene encodes CDR1 MNHEY and CDR2 SVGAGI. The CDR3 length is 15 residues. The CDR3 region is CASSRGTGLQETQYF. Written as DNA, the CDR3 is TGTGCCAGCAGTCGCGGGACAGGGCTCCAAGAGACCCAGTACTTC.

Only one count was recorded for this clonotype. V usage is TRBV20-1 and J usage is TRBJ2-7; 7 bases map to TRBD1. This CDR3 region has 13 residues. CDR1 is DFQATT and CDR2 is SNEGSKA in the germline V gene (reference sequence). Trimming at V came to 0 bases and at J to 1 base, leaving 0 bases not matched to a gene. Written as DNA, the CDR3 is TGCAGTGCTAGAGAGACAGGGTCCTACGAGCAGTACTTC. The encoded protein is CSARETGSYEQYF.

As concerns this clonotype: This sequence may be a read error, since a much larger clone differs from it by one base. This chain joins TRBV2 and TRBJ1-6; D is unclear. This CDR3 region has 14 residues. Germline V gene data show CDR1 as SNHLY and CDR2 as FYNNEI. V gave up 0 bases and J gave up 7 bases, with 7 bases separating them. CDR3 protein: CASSEARANSPLHF. In DNA, the CDR3 is TGTGCCAGCAGTGAAGCTAGAGCGAATTCACCCCTCCACTTT. The full variable domain, its missing parts supplied by reference TRBV2 and TRBJ1-6, is EPEVTQTPSHQVTQMGQEVILRCVPISNHLYFYWYRQILGQKVEFLVSFYNNEISEKSEIFDDQFSVERPDGSNFTLKIRSTKLEDSAMYFCASSEARANSPLHFGNGTRLTVT.

The chain combines TRBV28 with TRBJ2-7; perhaps TRBD2 as D (6 bases). The CDR3 is 14 amino acids. V gave up 1 base and J gave up 3 bases, with 10 bases separating them. Germline V gene sequence: CDR1 MDHEN, CDR2 SYDVKM. The CDR3 is CASSLSEGIYEQYF. CDR3 DNA: TGTGCCAGCAGTTTATCGGAGGGTATCTACGAGCAGTACTTC.

This clonotype was detected only a few times. The gene calls are TRBV4-3 and TRBJ2-7; TRBD1 matches 7 bases. Germline V lookup: CDR1 LGHNA, CDR2 YSLEER. The CDR3 spans 15 residues. The junction had 9 bases not matched to a gene; V was cut back by 1 base and J by 6 bases. CDR3 DNA: TGCGCCAGCAGCCAAGTTGACAGGGAGTTTGCCGAGCAGTACTTC. This codes for CASSQVDREFAEQYF.

To note about this clonotype: A read error may produce the germline difference seen at one junction end. This chain connects TRBV24-1 to TRBJ2-3, with 13 bases that match TRBD2. The CDR3 spans 19 residues. Germline V gives CDR1 KGHDR, CDR2 SFDVKD. The CDR3 DNA reads as TGTGCCGCCAGTTCAACCGGACTAGCGGGAGCCTACGGTGCGGATACGCAGTATTTT. Protein product: CAASSTGLAGAYGADTQYF.